Presented here are 5 T cell receptor beta chains from one specimen sequenced in a study of patients and donors after allogeneic stem cell transplantation. TCRdb processed the RT-PCR reads anew with MiXCR; each CDR3 protein has one entry. Of fewer than 200,000 distinct CDR3 sequences detected, around 28% appear once; the ten largest clones hold roughly 3.2%. The sample comprised blood, either unsorted or a sorted T cell fraction (not recorded which). Every receptor here comes from a human donor who was either an allogeneic HSCT recipient or a stem cell or donor lymphocyte infusion donor (not recorded which). It is not recorded whose cells these are; they may come from a transplant donor.

The V and J genes are TRBV20-1 and TRBJ2-4; D not certain. The CDR3 is 13 residues long. Germline-derived CDR1 and CDR2 are DFQATT and SNEGSKA (reference sequence). V was pared by 3 bases and J by 0 bases, with 6 bases between. The CDR3 loop is CSARAVAKNIQYF. CDR3 DNA: TGCAGTGCTAGGGCAGTAGCCAAAAACATTCAGTACTTC.

This clonotype was detected a few times. The rearrangement joins TRBV4-2 to TRBJ2-7; no clear D gene. Between the trimmed V and J ends, which lost 1 base and 1 base, there was a span of 20 bases. The CDR3 covers 18 residues. The germline V gene encodes CDR1 LGHNA and CDR2 YNFKEQ. The CDR3 here is CASSQGKQTKGRSYEQYF. The DNA for the CDR3 is TGTGCCAGCAGCCAAGGAAAACAGACCAAAGGGCGTTCCTACGAGCAGTACTTC.

This clonotype was picked up a small number of times. The chain carries TRBV10-3 and TRBJ1-5; D unclear. Germline V CDR1 and CDR2: ENHRY, SYGVKD. This CDR3 spans 15 amino acids. Trimming stripped 1 base from V and 0 bases from J, with 7 bases between. CDR3 in amino acids: CAISEWAGSNQPQHF. Written as DNA, the CDR3 is TGTGCCATCAGTGAGTGGGCAGGTAGCAATCAGCCCCAGCATTTT.

The V gene is TRBV9, the J gene TRBJ1-2; maybe TRBD1 (6 bases). The V gene lost 4 bases and the J gene lost 0 bases, with 13 bases spanning the gap. CDR3 length: 15 amino acids. Germline CDR1 SGDLS, CDR2 YYNGEE. CDR3 nucleotide sequence: TGTGCCAGCAGCCCAGACAGGTTAGCTAACTATGGCTACACCTTC. Its translation is CASSPDRLANYGYTF. Drawing the rest from reference TRBV9 and TRBJ1-2, the complete variable domain is DSGVTQTPKHLITATGQRVTLRCSPRSGDLSVYWYQQSLDQGLQFLIQYYNGEERAKGNILERFSAQQFPDLHSELNLSSLELGDSALYFCASSPDRLANYGYTFGSGTRLTVV.

This clonotype was observed a handful of times. The rearrangement joins TRBV5-1 to TRBJ2-2; D is uncertain. The V end was cut by 0 bases, the J end by 3 bases, with 3 bases between. This CDR3 region has 13 residues. The V gene's germline CDR1 is SGHRS and CDR2 YFSETQ. The CDR3 spells CASSLDDTGELFF. In DNA form, the CDR3 reads TGCGCCAGCAGCTTGGACGACACCGGGGAGCTGTTTTTT.